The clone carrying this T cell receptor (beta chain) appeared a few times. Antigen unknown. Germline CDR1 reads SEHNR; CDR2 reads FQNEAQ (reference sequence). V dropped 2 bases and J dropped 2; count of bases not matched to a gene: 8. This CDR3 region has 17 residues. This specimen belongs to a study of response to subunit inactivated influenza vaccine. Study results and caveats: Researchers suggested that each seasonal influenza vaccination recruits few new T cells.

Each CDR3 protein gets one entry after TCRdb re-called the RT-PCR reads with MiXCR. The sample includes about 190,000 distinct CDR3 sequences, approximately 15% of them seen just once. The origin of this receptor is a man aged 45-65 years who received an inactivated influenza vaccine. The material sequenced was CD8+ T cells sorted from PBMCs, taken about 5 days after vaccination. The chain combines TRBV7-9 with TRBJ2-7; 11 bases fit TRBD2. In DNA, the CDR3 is TGTGCCAGCAGCTTAACAACTAGCGGGGGCCGAACCTACGAGCAGTACTTC. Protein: CASSLTTSGGRTYEQYF.